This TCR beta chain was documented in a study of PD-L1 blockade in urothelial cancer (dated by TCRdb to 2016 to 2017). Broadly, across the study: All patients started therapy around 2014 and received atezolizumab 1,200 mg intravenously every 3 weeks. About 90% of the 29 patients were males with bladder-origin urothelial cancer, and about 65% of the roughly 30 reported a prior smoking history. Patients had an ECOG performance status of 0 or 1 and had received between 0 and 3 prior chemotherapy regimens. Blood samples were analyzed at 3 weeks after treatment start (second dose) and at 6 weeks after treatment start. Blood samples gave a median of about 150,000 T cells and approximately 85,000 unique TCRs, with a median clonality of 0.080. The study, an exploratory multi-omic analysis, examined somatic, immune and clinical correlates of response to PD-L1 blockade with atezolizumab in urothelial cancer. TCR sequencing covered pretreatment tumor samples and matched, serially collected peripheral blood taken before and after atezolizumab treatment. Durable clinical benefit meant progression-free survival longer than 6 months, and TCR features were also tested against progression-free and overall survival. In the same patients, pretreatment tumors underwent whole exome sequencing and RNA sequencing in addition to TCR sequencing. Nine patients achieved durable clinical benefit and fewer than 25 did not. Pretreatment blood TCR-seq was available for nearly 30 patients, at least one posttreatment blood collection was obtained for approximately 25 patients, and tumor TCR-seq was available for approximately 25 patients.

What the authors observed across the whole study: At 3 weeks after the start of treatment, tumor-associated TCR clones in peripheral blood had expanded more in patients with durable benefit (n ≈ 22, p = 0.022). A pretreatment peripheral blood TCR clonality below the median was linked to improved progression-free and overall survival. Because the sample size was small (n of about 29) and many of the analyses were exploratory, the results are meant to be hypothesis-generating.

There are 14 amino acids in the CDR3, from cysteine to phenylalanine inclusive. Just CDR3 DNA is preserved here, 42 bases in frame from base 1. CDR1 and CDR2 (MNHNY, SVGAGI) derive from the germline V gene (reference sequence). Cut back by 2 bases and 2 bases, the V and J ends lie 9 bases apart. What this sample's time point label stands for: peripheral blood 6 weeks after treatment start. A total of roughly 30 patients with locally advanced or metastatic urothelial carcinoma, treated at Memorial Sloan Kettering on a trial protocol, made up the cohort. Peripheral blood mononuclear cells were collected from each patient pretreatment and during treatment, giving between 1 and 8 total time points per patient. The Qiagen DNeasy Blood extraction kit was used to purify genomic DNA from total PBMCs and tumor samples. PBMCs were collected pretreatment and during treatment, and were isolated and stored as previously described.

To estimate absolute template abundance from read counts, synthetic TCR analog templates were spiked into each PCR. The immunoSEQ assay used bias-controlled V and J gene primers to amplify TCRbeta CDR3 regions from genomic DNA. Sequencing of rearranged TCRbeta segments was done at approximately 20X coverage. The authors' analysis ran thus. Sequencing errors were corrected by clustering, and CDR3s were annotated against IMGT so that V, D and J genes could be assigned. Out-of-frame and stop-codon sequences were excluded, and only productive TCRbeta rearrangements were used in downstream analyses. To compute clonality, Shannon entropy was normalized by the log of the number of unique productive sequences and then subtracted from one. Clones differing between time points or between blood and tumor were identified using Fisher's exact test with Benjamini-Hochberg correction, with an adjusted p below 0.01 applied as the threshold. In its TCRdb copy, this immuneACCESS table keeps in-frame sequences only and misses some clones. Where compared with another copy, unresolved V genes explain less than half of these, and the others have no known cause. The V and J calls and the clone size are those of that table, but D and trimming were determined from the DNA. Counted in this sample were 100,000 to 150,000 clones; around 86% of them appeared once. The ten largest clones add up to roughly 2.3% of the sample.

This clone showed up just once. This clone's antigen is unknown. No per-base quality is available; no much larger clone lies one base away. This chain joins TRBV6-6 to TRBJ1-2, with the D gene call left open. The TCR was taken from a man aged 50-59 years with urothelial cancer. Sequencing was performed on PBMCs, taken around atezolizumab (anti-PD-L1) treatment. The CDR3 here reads CASSYNAGNYGYTF. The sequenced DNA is TGTGCCAGCAGTTACAACGCGGGGAACTATGGCTACACCTTC.